This T cell receptor beta chain is drawn from a study of blood T cell repertoires in COVID-19. The assay was immunoSEQ multiplex PCR, and TCRdb's table has in-frame clones only and misses some. In the table there are around 300,000 clones, 70% to 90% of which are singletons. This clone was seen a few times. Germline V gene data show CDR1 as MNHEY and CDR2 as SMNVEV (reference sequence). V lost 3 bases, J lost 4 bases, and 9 bases stayed unmatched. CDR3 size: 15 residues. V is TRBV27 and J is TRBJ2-7; 7 positions agree with TRBD1. This clonotype was obtained from a woman in her thirties who had recovered from COVID-19. Specimen: PBMCs or T cells enriched from blood (not recorded which). The CDR3 sequence: CASSLQTGIGYEQYF. CDR3 DNA sequence: TGTGCCAGCAGTTTGCAGACAGGGATAGGGTACGAGCAGTACTTC.